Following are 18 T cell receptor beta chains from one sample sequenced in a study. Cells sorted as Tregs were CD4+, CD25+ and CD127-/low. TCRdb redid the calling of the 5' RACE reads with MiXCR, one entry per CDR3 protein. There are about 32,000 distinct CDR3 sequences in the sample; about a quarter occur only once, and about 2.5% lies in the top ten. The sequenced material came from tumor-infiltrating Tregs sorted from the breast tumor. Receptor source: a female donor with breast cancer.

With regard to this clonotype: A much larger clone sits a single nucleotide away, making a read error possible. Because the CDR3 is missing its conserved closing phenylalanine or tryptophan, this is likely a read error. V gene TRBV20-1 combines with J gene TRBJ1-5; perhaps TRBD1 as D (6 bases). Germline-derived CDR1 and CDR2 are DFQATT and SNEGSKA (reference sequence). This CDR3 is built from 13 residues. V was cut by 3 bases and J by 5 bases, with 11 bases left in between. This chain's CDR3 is CSAREQGDQPQHL. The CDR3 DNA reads TGCAGTGCTAGGGAACAGGGCGATCAGCCCCAGCATCTT.

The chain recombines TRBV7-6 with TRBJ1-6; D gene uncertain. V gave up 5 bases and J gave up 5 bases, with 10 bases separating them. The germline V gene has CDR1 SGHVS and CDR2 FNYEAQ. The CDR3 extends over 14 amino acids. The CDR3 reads CASSPRGHNSPLHF. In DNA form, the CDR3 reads TGTGCCAGCAGCCCAAGAGGTCATAATTCACCCCTCCACTTT.

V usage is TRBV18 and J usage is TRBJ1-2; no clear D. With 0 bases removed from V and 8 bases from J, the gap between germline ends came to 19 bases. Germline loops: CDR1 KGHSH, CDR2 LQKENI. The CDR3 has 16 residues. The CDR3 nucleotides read TGTGCCAGCTCACCACCCGTCTCCCCCCGGGGTGGAGGCTACACCTTC. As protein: CASSPPVSPRGGGYTF.

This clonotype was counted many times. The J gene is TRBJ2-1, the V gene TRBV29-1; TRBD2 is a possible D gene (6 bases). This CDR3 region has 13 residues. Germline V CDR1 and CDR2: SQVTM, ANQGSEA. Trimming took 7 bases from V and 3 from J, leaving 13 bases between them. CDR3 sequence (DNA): TGCAGCGCGGGACTCGATTACTACAATGAGCAGTTCTTC. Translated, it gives CSAGLDYYNEQFF.

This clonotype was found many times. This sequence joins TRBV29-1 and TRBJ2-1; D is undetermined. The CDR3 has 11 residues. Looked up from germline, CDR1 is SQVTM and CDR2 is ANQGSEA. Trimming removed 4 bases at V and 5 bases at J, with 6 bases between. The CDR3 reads CSVARHNEQFF. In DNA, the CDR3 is TGCAGCGTTGCACGGCACAATGAGCAGTTCTTC.

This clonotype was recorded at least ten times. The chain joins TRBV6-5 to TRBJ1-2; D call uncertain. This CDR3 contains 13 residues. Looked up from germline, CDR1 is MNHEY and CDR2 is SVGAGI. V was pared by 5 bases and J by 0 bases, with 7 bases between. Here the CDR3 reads CASSRHANYGYTF. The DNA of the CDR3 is TGTGCCAGCAGTCGGCACGCTAACTATGGCTACACCTTC.

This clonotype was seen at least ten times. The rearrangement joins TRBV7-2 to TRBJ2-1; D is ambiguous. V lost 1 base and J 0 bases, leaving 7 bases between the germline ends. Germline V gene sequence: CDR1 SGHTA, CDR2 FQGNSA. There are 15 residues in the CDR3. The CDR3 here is CASSLDRSSYNEQFF. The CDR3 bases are TGTGCCAGCAGCTTAGACCGGAGCTCCTACAATGAGCAGTTCTTC.

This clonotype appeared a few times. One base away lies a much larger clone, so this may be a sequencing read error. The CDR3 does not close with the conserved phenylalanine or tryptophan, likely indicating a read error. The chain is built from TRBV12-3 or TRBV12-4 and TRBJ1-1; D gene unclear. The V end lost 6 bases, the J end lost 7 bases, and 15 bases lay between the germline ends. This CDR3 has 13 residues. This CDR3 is CASRLGRDFEAFL. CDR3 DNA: TGTGCCAGCAGGCTAGGGAGGGATTTTGAAGCTTTCCTT.

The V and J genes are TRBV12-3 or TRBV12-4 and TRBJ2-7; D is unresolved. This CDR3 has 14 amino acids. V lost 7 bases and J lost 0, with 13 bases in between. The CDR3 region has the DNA TGTGCCAGCACTTCACAGCTAAGCTCCTACGAGCAGTACTTC. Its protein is CASTSQLSSYEQYF.

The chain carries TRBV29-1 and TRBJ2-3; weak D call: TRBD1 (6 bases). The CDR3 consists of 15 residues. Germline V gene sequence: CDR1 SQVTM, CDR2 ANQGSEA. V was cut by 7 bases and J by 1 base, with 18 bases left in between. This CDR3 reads CSGGTWGRGTDTQYF. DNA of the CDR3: TGCAGCGGTGGAACGTGGGGGCGCGGCACAGATACGCAGTATTTT.

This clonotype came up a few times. The CDR3 sequence: CASSPGQPSYNEQFF. As DNA, the CDR3 is TGTGCCAGTAGTCCCGGACAGCCATCCTACAATGAGCAGTTCTTC. The chain has TRBV19 and TRBJ2-1; perhaps TRBD1 as D (6 bases). CDR3 length equals 15 residues. Trimming took off 5 bases at V and 1 base at J, with 12 bases between the two ends. CDR1 LNHDA and CDR2 SQIVND come from the germline V gene (reference sequence). The full variable domain, with the rest looked up from reference TRBV19 and TRBJ2-1, is DGGITQSPKYLFRKEGQNVTLSCEQNLNHDAMYWYRQDPGQGLRLIYYSQIVNDFQKGDIAEGYSVSREKKESFPLTVTSAQKNPTAFYLCASSPGQPSYNEQFFGPGTRLTVL.

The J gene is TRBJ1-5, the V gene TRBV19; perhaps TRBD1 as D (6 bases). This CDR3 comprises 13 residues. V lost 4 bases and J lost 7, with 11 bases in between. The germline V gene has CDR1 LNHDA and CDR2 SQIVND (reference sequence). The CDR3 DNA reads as TGTGCCAGTAGTAGGGGGGCCTGGCAGCCCCAGCATTTT. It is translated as CASSRGAWQPQHF.

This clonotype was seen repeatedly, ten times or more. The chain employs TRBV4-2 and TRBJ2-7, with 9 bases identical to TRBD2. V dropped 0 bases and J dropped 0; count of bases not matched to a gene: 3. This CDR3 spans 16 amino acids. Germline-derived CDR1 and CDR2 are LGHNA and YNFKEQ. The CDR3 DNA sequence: TGTGCCAGCAGCCAAGAGGGGACTAGCCCCTCCTACGAGCAGTACTTC. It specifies CASSQEGTSPSYEQYF.

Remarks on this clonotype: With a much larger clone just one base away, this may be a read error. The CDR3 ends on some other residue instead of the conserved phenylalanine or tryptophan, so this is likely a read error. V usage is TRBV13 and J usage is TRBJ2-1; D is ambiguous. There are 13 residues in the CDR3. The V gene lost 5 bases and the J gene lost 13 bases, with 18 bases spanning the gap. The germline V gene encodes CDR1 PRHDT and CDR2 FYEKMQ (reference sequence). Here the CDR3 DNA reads TGTGCCAGCAGCCTCCGACTGGACGGAACACAGTTCCTC. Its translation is CASSLRLDGTQFL.

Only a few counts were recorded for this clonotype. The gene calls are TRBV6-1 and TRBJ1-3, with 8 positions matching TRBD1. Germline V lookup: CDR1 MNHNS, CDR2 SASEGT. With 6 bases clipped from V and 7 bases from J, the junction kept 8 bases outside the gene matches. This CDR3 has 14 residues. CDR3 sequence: CASRDDRGGNTIYF. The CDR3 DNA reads TGTGCCAGCAGAGACGACAGGGGAGGGAACACCATATATTTT.

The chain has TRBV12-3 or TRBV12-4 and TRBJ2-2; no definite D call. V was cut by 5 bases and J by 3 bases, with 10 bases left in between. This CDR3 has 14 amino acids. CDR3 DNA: TGTGCCAGCAGTCCTTACATGGACACCGGGGAGCTGTTTTTT. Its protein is CASSPYMDTGELFF.

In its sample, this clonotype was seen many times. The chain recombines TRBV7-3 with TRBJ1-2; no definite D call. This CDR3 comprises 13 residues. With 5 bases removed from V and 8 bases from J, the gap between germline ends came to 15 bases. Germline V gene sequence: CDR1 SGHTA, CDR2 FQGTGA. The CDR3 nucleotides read TGTGCCAGCAGCCTGGTCCGGGGAAGCGGCTACACCTTC. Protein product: CASSLVRGSGYTF.

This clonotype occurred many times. The CDR3 DNA sequence: TGCGCCAGCAGCCAAGCGCTGAGTTCGGGCTACAATGAGCAGTTCTTC. Encoded protein: CASSQALSSGYNEQFF. This sequence joins TRBV4-1 and TRBJ2-1, with unresolved D. The CDR3 runs 16 residues. CDR1 MGHRA and CDR2 YSYEKL come from the germline V gene. The V end lost 1 base, the J end lost 3 bases, and 13 bases lay between the germline ends.